This T cell receptor (beta chain) was sequenced during a study of T cell changes during pregnancy in multiple sclerosis. The CDR3 contains 16 residues. CDR1 SNHLY and CDR2 FYNNEI come from the germline V gene. V shed 7 bases, J shed 7 bases, and the junction held 17 bases outside the gene matches. Measured with immunoSEQ multiplex PCR; TCRdb has only the in-frame clones, and not every one. In the table there are about 32,000 clones, 70% to 90% of which are singletons. This clone was seen only once. The clonotype was recovered from a female donor with multiple sclerosis, enrolled in a pregnancy study. The material was CD8+ T cells from peripheral blood mononuclear cells, obtained in the third trimester of pregnancy. The chain uses TRBV2 and TRBJ2-5, with 8 positions matching TRBD2. The chain's CDR3 is CASKSRRGAQEGTQYF. CDR3 coding DNA: TGTGCCAGCAAAAGTAGGCGGGGGGCTCAAGAGGGGACCCAGTACTTC.